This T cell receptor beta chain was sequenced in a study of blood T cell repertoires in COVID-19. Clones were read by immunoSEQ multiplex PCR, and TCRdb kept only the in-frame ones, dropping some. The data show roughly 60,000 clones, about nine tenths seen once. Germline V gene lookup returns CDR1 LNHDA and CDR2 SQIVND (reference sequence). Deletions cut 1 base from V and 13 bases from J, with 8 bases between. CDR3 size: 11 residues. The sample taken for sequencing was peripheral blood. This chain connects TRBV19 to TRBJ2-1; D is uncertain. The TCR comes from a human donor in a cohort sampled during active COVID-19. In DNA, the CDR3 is TGTGCCAGTAGTATAGGTTATTCTCAGTTCTTC. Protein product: CASSIGYSQFF.